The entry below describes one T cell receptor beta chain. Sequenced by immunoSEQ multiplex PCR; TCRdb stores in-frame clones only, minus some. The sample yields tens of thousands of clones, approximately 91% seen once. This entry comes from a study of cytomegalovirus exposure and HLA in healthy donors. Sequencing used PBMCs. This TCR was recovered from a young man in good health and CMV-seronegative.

The CDR3 DNA is TGTGCCATCAGTGACCTTGCAGAAAACTATGGCTACACCTTC. Protein: CAISDLAENYGYTF. The genes are TRBV10-3 and TRBJ1-2; D call uncertain. Germline assignment: CDR1 ENHRY and CDR2 SYGVKD. This CDR3 is 14 amino acids long. V was shortened by 3 bases and J by 2 bases, with 10 bases between the two germline ends.